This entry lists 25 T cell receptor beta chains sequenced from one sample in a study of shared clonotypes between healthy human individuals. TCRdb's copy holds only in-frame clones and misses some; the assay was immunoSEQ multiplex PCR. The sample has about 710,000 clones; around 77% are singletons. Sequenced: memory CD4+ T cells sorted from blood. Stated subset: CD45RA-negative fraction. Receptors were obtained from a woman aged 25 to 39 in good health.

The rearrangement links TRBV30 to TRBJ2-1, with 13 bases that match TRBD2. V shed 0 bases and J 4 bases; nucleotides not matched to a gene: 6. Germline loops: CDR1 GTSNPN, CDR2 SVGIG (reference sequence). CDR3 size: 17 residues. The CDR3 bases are TGTGCCTGGAGTGTCTATCGGACTAGCGGGAGTTACAATGAGCAGTTCTTC. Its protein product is CAWSVYRTSGSYNEQFF.

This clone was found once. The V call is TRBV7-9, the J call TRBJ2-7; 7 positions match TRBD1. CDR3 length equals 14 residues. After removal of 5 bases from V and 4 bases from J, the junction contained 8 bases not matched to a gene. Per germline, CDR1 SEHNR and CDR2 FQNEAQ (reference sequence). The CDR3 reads CASSPGQRRYEQYF. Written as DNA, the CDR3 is TGTGCCAGCAGCCCGGGACAGCGGAGGTACGAGCAGTACTTC.

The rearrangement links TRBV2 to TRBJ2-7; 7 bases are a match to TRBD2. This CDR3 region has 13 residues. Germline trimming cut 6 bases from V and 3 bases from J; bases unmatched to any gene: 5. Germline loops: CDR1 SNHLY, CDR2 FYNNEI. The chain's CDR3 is CASSGLADYEQYF. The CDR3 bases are TGTGCCAGCAGCGGCCTAGCGGACTACGAGCAGTACTTC.

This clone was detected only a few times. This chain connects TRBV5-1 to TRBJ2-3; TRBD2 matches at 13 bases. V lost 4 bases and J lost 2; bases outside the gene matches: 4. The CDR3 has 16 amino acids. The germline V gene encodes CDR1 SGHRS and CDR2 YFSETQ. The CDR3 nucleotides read TGCGCCAGCAGCCCCGGGACTAGCGGGGCCACAGATACGCAGTATTTT. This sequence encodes CASSPGTSGATDTQYF. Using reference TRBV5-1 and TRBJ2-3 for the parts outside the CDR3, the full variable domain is KAGVTQTPRYLIKTRGQQVTLSCSPISGHRSVSWYQQTPGQGLQFLFEYFSETQRNKGNFPGRFSGRQFSNSRSEMNVSTLELGDSALYLCASSPGTSGATDTQYFGPGTRLTVL.

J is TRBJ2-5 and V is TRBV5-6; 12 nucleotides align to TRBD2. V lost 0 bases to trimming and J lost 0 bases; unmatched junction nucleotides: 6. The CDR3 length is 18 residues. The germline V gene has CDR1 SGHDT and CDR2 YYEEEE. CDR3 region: CASSLGLAGVGNQETQYF. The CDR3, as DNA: TGTGCCAGCAGCTTGGGACTAGCGGGAGTAGGCAACCAAGAGACCCAGTACTTC.

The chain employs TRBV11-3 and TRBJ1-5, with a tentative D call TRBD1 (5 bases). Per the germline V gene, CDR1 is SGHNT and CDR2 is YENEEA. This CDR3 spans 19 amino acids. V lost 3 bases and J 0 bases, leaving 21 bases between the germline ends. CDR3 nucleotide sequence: TGTGCCAGCAGCTTGTTTAGGGACGCAGGACTCGATAGCAATCAGCCCCAGCATTTT. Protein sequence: CASSLFRDAGLDSNQPQHF.

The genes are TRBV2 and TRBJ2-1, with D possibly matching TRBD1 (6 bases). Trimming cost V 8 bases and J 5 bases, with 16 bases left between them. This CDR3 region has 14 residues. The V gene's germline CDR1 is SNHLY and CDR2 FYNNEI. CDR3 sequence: CASLGWDNHNEQFF. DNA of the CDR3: TGTGCCAGCTTGGGTTGGGACAACCACAATGAGCAGTTCTTC.

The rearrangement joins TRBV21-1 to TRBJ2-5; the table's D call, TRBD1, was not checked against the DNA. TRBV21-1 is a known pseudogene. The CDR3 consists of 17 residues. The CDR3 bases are TGTGCCAGCAGCAACTCCGGCCCCAGGGGGCCCCAAGAGACCCAGTACTTC. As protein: CASSNSGPRGPQETQYF.

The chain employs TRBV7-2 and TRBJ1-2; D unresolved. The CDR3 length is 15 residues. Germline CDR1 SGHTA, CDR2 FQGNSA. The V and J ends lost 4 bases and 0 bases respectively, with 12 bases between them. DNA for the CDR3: TGTGCCAGCAGCTCCAGCCGGGGAGCTAACTATGGCTACACCTTC. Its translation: CASSSSRGANYGYTF.

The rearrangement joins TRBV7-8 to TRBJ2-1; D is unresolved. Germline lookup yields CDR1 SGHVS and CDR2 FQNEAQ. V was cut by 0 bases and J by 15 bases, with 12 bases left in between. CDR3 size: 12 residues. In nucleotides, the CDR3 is TGTGCCAGCAGCTTAGCAGCTGGGGTGCCGTTCTTC. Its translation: CASSLAAGVPFF.

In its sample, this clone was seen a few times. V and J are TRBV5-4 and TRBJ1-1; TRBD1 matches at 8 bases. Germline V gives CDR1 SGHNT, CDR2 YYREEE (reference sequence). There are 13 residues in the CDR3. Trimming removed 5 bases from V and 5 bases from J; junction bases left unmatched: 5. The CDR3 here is CASSTGGRTEAFF. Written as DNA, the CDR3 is TGTGCCAGCAGTACAGGGGGAAGAACTGAAGCTTTCTTT.

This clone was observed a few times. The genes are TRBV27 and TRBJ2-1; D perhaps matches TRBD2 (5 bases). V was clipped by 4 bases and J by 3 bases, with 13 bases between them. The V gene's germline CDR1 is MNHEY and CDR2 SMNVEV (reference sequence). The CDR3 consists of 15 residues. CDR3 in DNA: TGTGCCAGCAGTTCTAGGGCGGGTGTCTACAATGAGCAGTTCTTC. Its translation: CASSSRAGVYNEQFF.

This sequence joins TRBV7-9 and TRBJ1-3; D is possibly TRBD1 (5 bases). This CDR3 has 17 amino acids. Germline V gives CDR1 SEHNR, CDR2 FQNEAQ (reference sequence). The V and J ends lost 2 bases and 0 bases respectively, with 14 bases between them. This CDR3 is CASSLPHQGSSGNTIYF. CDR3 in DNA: TGTGCCAGCAGCTTACCCCACCAGGGTAGCTCTGGAAACACCATATATTTT. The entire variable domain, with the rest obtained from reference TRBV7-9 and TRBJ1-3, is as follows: DTGVSQNPRHKITKRGQNVTFRCDPISEHNRLYWYRQTLGQGPEFLTYFQNEAQLEKSRLLSDRFSAERPKGSFSTLEIQRTEQGDSAMYLCASSLPHQGSSGNTIYFGEGSWLTVV.

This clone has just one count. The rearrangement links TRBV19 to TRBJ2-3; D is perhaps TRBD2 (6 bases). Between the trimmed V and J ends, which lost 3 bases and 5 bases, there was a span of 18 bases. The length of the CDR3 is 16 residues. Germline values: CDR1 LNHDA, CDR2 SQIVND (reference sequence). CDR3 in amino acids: CASSIGPMGGRDTQYF. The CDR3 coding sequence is TGTGCCAGTAGTATCGGTCCAATGGGGGGAAGAGATACGCAGTATTTT.

Written as DNA, the CDR3 is TGTGCCAGCAGCTTGACCACCTACGAGCAGTACTTC. Translated, it gives CASSLTTYEQYF. The chain recombines TRBV5-5 with TRBJ2-7; the D is unclear. Germline CDR1 reads SGHKS; CDR2 reads YYEKEE (reference sequence). The CDR3 runs to 12 residues. Trimming pared 1 base from V and 2 bases from J, leaving 4 bases between.

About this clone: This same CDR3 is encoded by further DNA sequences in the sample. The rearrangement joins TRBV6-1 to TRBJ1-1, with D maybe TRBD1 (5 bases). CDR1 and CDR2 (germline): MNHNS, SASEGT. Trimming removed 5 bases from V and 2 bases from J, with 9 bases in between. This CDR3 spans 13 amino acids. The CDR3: CASSPRGNTEAFF. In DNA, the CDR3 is TGTGCCAGCAGTCCTAGGGGAAACACTGAAGCTTTCTTT.

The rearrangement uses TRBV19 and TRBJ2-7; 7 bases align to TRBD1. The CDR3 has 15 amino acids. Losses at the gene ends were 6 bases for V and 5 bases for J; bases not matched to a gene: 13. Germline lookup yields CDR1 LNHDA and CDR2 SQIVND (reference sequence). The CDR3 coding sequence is TGTGCCAGTAGCCGCTTAGGGACAGCGACCGACGAGCAGTACTTC. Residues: CASSRLGTATDEQYF.

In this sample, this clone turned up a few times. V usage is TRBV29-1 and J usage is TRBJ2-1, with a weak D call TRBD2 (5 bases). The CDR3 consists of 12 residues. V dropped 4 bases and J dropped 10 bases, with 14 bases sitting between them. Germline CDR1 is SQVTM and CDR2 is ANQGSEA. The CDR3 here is CSVAVDFFEQFF. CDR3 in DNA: TGCAGCGTTGCGGTGGACTTTTTCGAGCAGTTCTTC.

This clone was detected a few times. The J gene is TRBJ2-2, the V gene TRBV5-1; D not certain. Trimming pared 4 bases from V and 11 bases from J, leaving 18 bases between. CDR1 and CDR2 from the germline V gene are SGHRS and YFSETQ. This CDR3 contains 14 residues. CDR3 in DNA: TGCGCCAGCAGCCCTGGCCGCCAGTTCCTCGAGCTGTTTTTT. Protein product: CASSPGRQFLELFF.

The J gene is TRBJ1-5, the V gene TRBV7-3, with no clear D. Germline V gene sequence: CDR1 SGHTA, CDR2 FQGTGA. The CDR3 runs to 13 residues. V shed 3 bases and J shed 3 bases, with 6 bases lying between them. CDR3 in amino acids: CASSFDHNQPQHF. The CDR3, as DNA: TGTGCCAGCAGCTTTGACCACAATCAGCCCCAGCATTTT.

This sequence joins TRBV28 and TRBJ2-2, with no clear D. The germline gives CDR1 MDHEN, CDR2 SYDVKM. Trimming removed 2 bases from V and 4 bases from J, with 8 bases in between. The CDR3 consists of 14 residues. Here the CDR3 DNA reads TGTGCCAGCAGTTTAGGTCAGCGCACCGGGGAGCTGTTTTTT. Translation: CASSLGQRTGELFF.

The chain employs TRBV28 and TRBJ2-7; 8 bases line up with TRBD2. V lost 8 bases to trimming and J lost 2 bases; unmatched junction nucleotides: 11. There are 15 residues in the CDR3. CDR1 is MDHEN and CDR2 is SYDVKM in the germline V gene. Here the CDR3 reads CASRAGDSSAYEQYF. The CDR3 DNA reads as TGTGCCAGCCGAGCGGGAGATAGCTCCGCCTACGAGCAGTACTTC.

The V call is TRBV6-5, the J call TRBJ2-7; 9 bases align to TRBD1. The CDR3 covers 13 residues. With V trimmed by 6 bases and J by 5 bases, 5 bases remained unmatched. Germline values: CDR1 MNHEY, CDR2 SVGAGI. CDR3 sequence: CASRRTGDNEQYF. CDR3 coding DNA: TGTGCCAGCAGGAGGACAGGGGACAACGAGCAGTACTTC.

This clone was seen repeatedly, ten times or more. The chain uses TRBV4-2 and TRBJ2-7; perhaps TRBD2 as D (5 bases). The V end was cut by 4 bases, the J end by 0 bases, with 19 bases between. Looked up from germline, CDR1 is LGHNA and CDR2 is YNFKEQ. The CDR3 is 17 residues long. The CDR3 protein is CASSLEGAGRSSYEQYF. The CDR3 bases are TGTGCCAGCAGCCTCGAAGGTGCGGGCCGGAGCTCCTACGAGCAGTACTTC.

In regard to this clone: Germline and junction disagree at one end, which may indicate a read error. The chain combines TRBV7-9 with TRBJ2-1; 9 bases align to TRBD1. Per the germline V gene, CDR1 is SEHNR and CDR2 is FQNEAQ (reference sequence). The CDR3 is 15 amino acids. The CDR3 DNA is TGTGCCAGCAGCCAGACAGGGGGAACCTACAACGAGCAGTTCTTC. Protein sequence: CASSQTGGTYNEQFF.